The clone carrying this TCR beta chain occurred a few times. Its antigen is as yet unknown. Data came from immunoSEQ multiplex PCR; TCRdb stores just in-frame clones and leaves some out. Among approximately 190,000 clones listed, roughly 82% were seen once. This sample is drawn from a study of cytomegalovirus exposure and HLA in healthy donors. On the study more broadly: In a later analysis, it was reported that the approximately 120 validation repertoires had been produced on the same platform as the 670 or so repertoires belonging to the first cohort.

General study findings and limits: The study found most TCR sequences rare, yet found some public TCRs in many donors. Among TCR beta chains, those listed as cytomegalovirus-associated numbered under 200.

Germline V CDR1 and CDR2: MNHEY, SMNVEV (reference sequence). Trimming pared 5 bases from V and 8 bases from J, leaving 24 bases between. The CDR3 is 16 residues long. The donors were part of the 120-subject validation cohort, which stood apart from the roughly 670-subject first cohort. The source of this sequence is a woman aged 25 to 45 in good health and CMV-seropositive. This chain joins TRBV27 and TRBJ1-2; perhaps TRBD1 as D (6 bases). What was sequenced was PBMCs. CDR3 amino acids: CASSPFTLGGARGYTF. In DNA, the CDR3 is TGTGCCAGCAGTCCATTTACCCTGGGGGGGGCGCGAGGCTACACCTTC.